This is a list of T cell receptor beta chains from one sample in a study of cytomegalovirus exposure and HLA in healthy donors. Data came from immunoSEQ multiplex PCR; TCRdb stores just in-frame clones and leaves some out. This table has 230,000 or so clones, 70% to 90% appearing once. Input material: PBMCs. The receptor set was obtained from a young woman in good health and CMV-seronegative. Both conserved end residues are part of each CDR3. The D gene is left open where the match is weak. Only some rows state a clone size, as once, few, many or a class for expanded clones.

D gene | J gene | clone size | V gene | CDR3 protein | CDR3 DNA
TRBD1 | TRBJ2-7 | - | TRBV10-3 | CAISDPPGTGNPFGYEQYF | TGTGCCATCAGTGACCCGCCAGGGACAGGGAACCCTTTCGGGTACGAGCAGTACTTC
- | TRBJ2-5 | - | TRBV5-1 | CASSQPTGVGQETQYF | TGCGCCAGCAGCCAACCTACGGGGGTTGGGCAAGAGACCCAGTACTTC
TRBD1 | TRBJ2-7 | - | TRBV5-8 | CASSWDRENYEQYF | TGTGCCAGCAGCTGGGACAGGGAGAACTACGAGCAGTACTTC
TRBD2 | TRBJ2-1 | - | TRBV4-2 | CASSQALAGVEQFF | TGTGCCAGCAGCCAAGCACTAGCGGGAGTTGAGCAGTTCTTC
TRBD1 | TRBJ2-7 | - | TRBV5-6 | CASSLDRGHEQYF | TGTGCCAGCAGCTTGGACAGGGGCCACGAGCAGTACTTC
- | TRBJ1-5 | - | TRBV28 | CASSDLSFTGGQPQHF | TGTGCCAGCAGCGATCTCTCGTTCACGGGGGGTCAGCCCCAGCATTTT
- | TRBJ1-5 | - | TRBV27 | CASSLFGRSNQPQHF | TGTGCCAGCAGTTTATTTGGCCGTAGCAATCAGCCCCAGCATTTT
TRBD2 | TRBJ2-3 | once | TRBV4-2 | CASSQEASGGGTDTQYF | TGTGCCAGCAGCCAAGAGGCTAGCGGGGGGGGCACAGATACGCAGTATTTT
- | TRBJ2-3 | - | TRBV2 | CASSPETWDTQYF | TGTGCCAGCAGCCCGGAGACTTGGGATACGCAGTATTTT
- | TRBJ2-2 | few | TRBV27 | CASSFGDSGELFF | TGTGCCAGCTCATTTGGGGACTCCGGGGAGCTGTTTTTT
TRBD1 | TRBJ1-4 | - | TRBV28 | CASSSPSWTGDEKLFF | TGTGCCAGCAGTTCACCCTCCTGGACAGGGGATGAAAAACTGTTTTTT
TRBD2 | TRBJ2-1 | - | TRBV28 | CASGGTSVSYNEQFF | TGTGCCAGCGGAGGGACTAGCGTCTCCTACAATGAGCAGTTCTTC
- | TRBJ2-3 | few | TRBV6-4 | CASSANSANTDTQYF | TGTGCCAGCAGTGCGAATAGCGCCAACACAGATACGCAGTATTTT
- | TRBJ1-2 | few | TRBV27 | CASSDGATFGYTF | TGTGCCAGCAGCGACGGAGCCACCTTTGGCTACACCTTC
- | TRBJ2-6 | - | TRBV5-1 | CASSLLSTSGANVLTF | TGCGCCAGCAGCTTGTTAAGCACCTCTGGGGCCAACGTCCTGACTTTC
- | TRBJ2-6 | - | TRBV7-9 | CASSHPQGSGANVLTF | TGTGCCAGCAGCCATCCACAGGGTTCTGGGGCCAACGTCCTGACTTTC
- | TRBJ2-4 | - | TRBV5-4 | CASSSRGSANIQYF | TGTGCCAGCAGCTCGCGGGGTAGTGCAAACATTCAGTACTTC
TRBD2 | TRBJ2-5 | - | TRBV28 | CASSSEREGLQETQYF | TGTGCCAGCAGTTCGGAGCGGGAGGGCCTTCAAGAGACCCAGTACTTC
TRBD1 | TRBJ1-2 | - | TRBV6-5 | CAVGDRGGGYTF | TGTGCCGTAGGCGACAGGGGAGGTGGCTACACCTTC
TRBD1 | TRBJ2-6 | - | TRBV23-1 | CASPGQGASGANVLTF | TGCGCCAGCCCGGGACAGGGGGCCTCTGGGGCCAACGTCCTGACTTTC
- | TRBJ2-3 | - | TRBV27 | CASSFPGDTQYF | TGTGCCAGCAGTTTTCCGGGGGATACGCAGTATTTT
TRBD1 | TRBJ2-2 | - | TRBV15 | CATSPNPTGGLNTGELFF | TGTGCCACCAGCCCAAATCCAACAGGGGGATTGAACACCGGGGAGCTGTTTTTT
- | TRBJ2-7 | - | TRBV28 | CASSFGAGSYEQYF | TGTGCCAGCAGTTTTGGGGCGGGGTCCTACGAGCAGTACTTC
- | TRBJ2-2 | - | TRBV30 | CAWMRHSVNTGELFF | TGTGCCTGGATGAGGCACTCGGTGAACACCGGGGAGCTGTTTTTT
- | TRBJ1-2 | - | TRBV27 | CASSSLAAGDGYTF | TGTGCCAGCAGTTCACTGGCCGCGGGGGATGGCTACACCTTC
- | TRBJ1-5 | - | TRBV27 | CASSLAGNQPQHF | TGTGCCAGCAGTCTTGCAGGTAATCAGCCCCAGCATTTT
TRBD1 | TRBJ2-5 | - | TRBV10-2 | CASSIQGAPQETQYF | TGCGCCAGCTCGATACAGGGGGCCCCACAAGAGACCCAGTACTTC
- | TRBJ2-7 | - | TRBV4-1 | CASSQAPLTGEVLREQYF | TGCGCCAGCAGCCAAGCACCCCTCACGGGAGAAGTCCTGCGCGAGCAGTACTTC
- | TRBJ2-1 | - | TRBV5-1 | CASSLGEQPYNEQFF | TGCGCCAGCAGCTTGGGGGAGCAGCCCTACAATGAGCAGTTCTTC
- | TRBJ2-7 | - | TRBV5-1 | CASSLVKRGTGEQYF | TGCGCCAGCAGCTTAGTTAAACGGGGAACCGGGGAGCAGTACTTC
- | TRBJ2-7 | - | TRBV9 | CASSALTSPEQYF | TGTGCCAGCAGCGCTCTGACTAGTCCCGAGCAGTACTTC
- | TRBJ2-4 | - | TRBV28 | CASSLQGGNIQYF | TGTGCCAGCAGTTTACAGGGGGGAAACATTCAGTACTTC
TRBD1 | TRBJ2-5 | - | TRBV11-1 | CASSRQGPQETQYF | TGTGCCAGCAGCCGACAGGGTCCCCAAGAGACCCAGTACTTC
- | TRBJ1-4 | - | TRBV5-4 | CASSLKFDSRNNEKLFF | TGTGCCAGCAGCCTTAAGTTTGACAGTCGGAATAATGAAAAACTGTTTTTT